The rows below give T cell receptor beta chains drawn from one sample of a study of T cells in localized non-small cell lung cancer. Clones were sequenced by immunoSEQ multiplex PCR, and TCRdb holds only the in-frame ones, with some missing. There are approximately 30,000 clones in the sample; 85% to 90% occur only once, and around 4.2% lies in the top ten. Sample: peripheral blood, taken before any cancer treatment. The origin of the receptors is a male donor aged 60 or older with stage III lung adenocarcinoma. Each CDR3 is given with its conserved first and last residue. The order of the fields is CDR3 length, D gene, J gene, V gene, clone size, CDR3 DNA, CDR3 protein. A D gene is named only where the DNA matches it firmly. The listing skips clone size in some rows; elsewhere it reads once, few, many or a size class.

17 TRBD1 TRBJ1-5 TRBV7-8 few TGTGCCAGCAACGTAGACGGGACAGGGGTCGGCAATCAGCCCCAGCATTTT CASNVDGTGVGNQPQHF
13 TRBD1 TRBJ1-1 TRBV6-1 . TGTGCCAGCAGGGGACAGAGAAACACTGAAGCTTTCTTT CASRGQRNTEAFF
13 TRBD1 TRBJ2-3 TRBV5-1 . TGCGCCAGCTCTACAGGGGCCGCAGATACGCAGTATTTT CASSTGAADTQYF
13 TRBD1 TRBJ1-2 TRBV10-3 once TGTGCCACCGGGGACAGGGGAAACTATGGCTACACCTTC CATGDRGNYGYTF
15 . TRBJ2-1 TRBV5-4 . TGTGCCAGCAGCCTAGGGACTGGCTCCTACAATGAGCAGTTCTTC CASSLGTGSYNEQFF
15 TRBD2 TRBJ2-2 TRBV6-1 . TGTGCCAGCAGGGAAGCGGGGGGGAACACCGGGGAGCTGTTTTTT CASREAGGNTGELFF
13 . TRBJ2-5 TRBV5-1 . TGCGCCACCTCCTGGGGGGTCCAAGAGACCCAGTACTTC CATSWGVQETQYF
15 . TRBJ2-7 TRBV7-9 once TGTGCCAGCAGCTTATCCCGTGGGGGATTCGACGAGCAGTACTTC CASSLSRGGFDEQYF
16 TRBD1 TRBJ2-1 TRBV19 once TGTGCCAGTAGTATAGAGGGACAGGGGGCGTTCAATGAGCAGTTCTTC CASSIEGQGAFNEQFF
17 TRBD2 TRBJ2-3 TRBV28 . TGTGCCAGCAGTATTACTAGCGGCGCTTCTAGCACAGATACGCAGTATTTT CASSITSGASSTDTQYF
12 . TRBJ1-2 TRBV6-1 . TGTGCCAGCAGCCGGGACATCGGAGTCTACACCTTC CASSRDIGVYTF
16 TRBD1 TRBJ1-3 TRBV30 . TGTGCCTGGAGTGTCCCCTCGACAGGGTCTGGAAACACCATATATTTT CAWSVPSTGSGNTIYF
14 TRBD1 TRBJ1-3 TRBV29-1 . TGCAGCGTTGTCGTGAGGGGGCAGTCGGACACCATATATTTT CSVVVRGQSDTIYF
17 TRBD2 TRBJ2-1 TRBV7-2 few TGTGCCAGCAGCTTGGTGGGATTAGCGGGAGTGCACAATGAGCAGTTCTTC CASSLVGLAGVHNEQFF
13 . TRBJ1-4 TRBV6-5 . TGTGCCAGCAGTTATTATCAGGGAGAAAAACTGTTTTTT CASSYYQGEKLFF
15 . TRBJ2-7 TRBV4-2 . TGTGCCAGCAGCCAAGATTACTCCAAGGACTACGAGCAGTACTTC CASSQDYSKDYEQYF
12 . TRBJ2-3 TRBV6-1 . TGTGCCAGCAACAGGGCCACAGATACGCAGTATTTT CASNRATDTQYF
14 . TRBJ2-1 TRBV19 once TGTGCCAGTAGTATCCCCCAGCCCGGCAATGAGCAGTTCTTC CASSIPQPGNEQFF
13 . TRBJ2-4 TRBV29-1 . TGCAGCGTTTTGGGGCTAGCCAAAAACATTCAGTACTTC CSVLGLAKNIQYF
15 . TRBJ1-1 TRBV9 . TGTGCCAGCAGCGTAGGACCTGGATTGAACACTGAAGCTTTCTTT CASSVGPGLNTEAFF
13 . TRBJ1-1 TRBV2 . TGTGCCAGCAACAGAGAGATGAACACTGAAGCTTTCTTT CASNREMNTEAFF
15 . TRBJ2-7 TRBV7-9 . TGTGCCAGCAGCTTAGCGACAATTACTGGCTACGAGCAGTACTTC CASSLATITGYEQYF
16 . TRBJ1-1 TRBV5-1 . TGCGCCAGCAGCTTGTTTGAACCTTTTCCGAACACTGAAGCTTTCTTT CASSLFEPFPNTEAFF
15 . TRBJ2-1 TRBV6-5 once TGTGCCAGCAGGAGGACATGGGGAACCTACAATGAGCAGTTCTTC CASRRTWGTYNEQFF
12 TRBD1 TRBJ2-5 TRBV10-1 . TGCGCCAGCAGCACGGGACAGGGACCCCAGTACTTC CASSTGQGPQYF
15 TRBD1 TRBJ2-7 TRBV27 . TGTGCCAGCAGCCCCCCGGGACAGGGGTGGCACGAGCAGTACTTC CASSPPGQGWHEQYF
15 TRBD2 TRBJ2-1 TRBV6-5 . TGTGCCAGCAGTTTATCGCTAGCGGATTTCAATGAGCAGTTCTTC CASSLSLADFNEQFF
16 . TRBJ1-1 TRBV28 . TGTGCCAGCATACCCAGGGTCGGAAACTCGGGAACTGAAGCTTTCTTT CASIPRVGNSGTEAFF
16 . TRBJ1-3 TRBV28 few TGTGCCAGCAGTTTATTACGCAGGCCATCTGGAAACACCATATATTTT CASSLLRRPSGNTIYF
14 . TRBJ1-6 TRBV10-3 . TGTGCCATCAGTCCACAGGGAGTTAATTCACCCCTCCACTTT CAISPQGVNSPLHF
15 . TRBJ2-1 TRBV6-5 . TGTGCCAGCAGTTACTCTGGCGTTGGAAACAATGAGCAGTTCTTC CASSYSGVGNNEQFF
13 . TRBJ2-7 TRBV6-5 . TGTGCCAGCAGTCTGCGACTCGGATACGAGCAGTACTTC CASSLRLGYEQYF
13 . TRBJ2-5 TRBV7-6 . TGTGCCAGCAGCTTAGGGGGCTTTGAGACCCAGTACTTC CASSLGGFETQYF
15 TRBD1 TRBJ2-2 TRBV5-1 . TGCGCCAGCAGCTTGGCGCAACAGGGGACCGGGGAGCTGTTTTTT CASSLAQQGTGELFF
16 TRBD2 TRBJ2-5 TRBV27 . TGTGCCAGCGCGGGACTAGCGGGTAGATCGGGAGAGACCCAGTACTTC CASAGLAGRSGETQYF
13 TRBD1 TRBJ1-2 TRBV6-1 . TGTGCCAGCAGTGCCGACAGGGAACATGGCTACACCTTC CASSADREHGYTF
14 . TRBJ1-3 TRBV16 . TGTGCCAGCAGCCAATCGGGCAGGATAAACACCATATATTTT CASSQSGRINTIYF
14 . TRBJ1-1 TRBV6-5 . TGTGCCAGCAGCCGGCCGGGGCGGAGGACTGAAGCTTTCTTT CASSRPGRRTEAFF
15 . TRBJ1-2 TRBV5-6 . TGTGCCAGCTTCCGAAGGGGGGGCACGGTCTATGGCTACACCTTC CASFRRGGTVYGYTF
18 . TRBJ2-1 TRBV9 . TGTGCCAGCAGCGTAGCTACGGGACCTCGTTTATTGGGTAATGAGCAGTTCTTC CASSVATGPRLLGNEQFF
13 . TRBJ1-3 TRBV14 . TGTGCCAGCAGCCATTCCCGTGGAAACACCATATATTTT CASSHSRGNTIYF
16 TRBD1 TRBJ2-7 TRBV4-1 . TGCGCCAGCAGCCCGGCCCTCAGGGGGCTATTGAACGAGCAGTACTTC CASSPALRGLLNEQYF
17 . TRBJ2-3 TRBV5-4 . TGTGCCAGCAGCTTGGACCAGCCCGTCGTTATCACAGATACGCAGTATTTT CASSLDQPVVITDTQYF
13 . TRBJ1-5 TRBV7-9 once TGTGCCAGCAGCTTAGTTACCGGACAGCCCCAGCATTTT CASSLVTGQPQHF
15 TRBD2 TRBJ2-3 TRBV7-9 . TGTGCCAGCAGCTATTTAGCGGGGGTTGGGGATACGCAGTATTTT CASSYLAGVGDTQYF
12 TRBD1 TRBJ1-2 TRBV6-5 once TGTGCCAGCAGTCAGGGGGCGCGTGGCTACACCTTC CASSQGARGYTF
15 . TRBJ2-7 TRBV12-5 . TGTGCTAGTGGTTTGGTAACCGGGGGAAACTACGAGCAGTACTTC CASGLVTGGNYEQYF
16 TRBD2 TRBJ2-1 TRBV2 . TGTGCCAGCAGTGAAGCAGGGACTAGCGGAGTCAATGAGCAGTTCTTC CASSEAGTSGVNEQFF
14 . TRBJ2-7 TRBV6-5 . TGTGCCAGCAGCTGGGGACGGAACTCCTACGAGCAGTACTTC CASSWGRNSYEQYF
16 . TRBJ1-5 TRBV4-2 . TGTGCCAGCAGCCAAGATCGAGACACCCGCAATCAGCCCCAGCATTTT CASSQDRDTRNQPQHF
13 . TRBJ1-1 TRBV5-1 . TGCGCCAGCAGCCCTGACGGGAACACTGAAGCTTTCTTT CASSPDGNTEAFF
12 . TRBJ2-7 TRBV28 . . CASSAAVGTGTF
12 . TRBJ2-7 TRBV28 . . CASSWGQGTLYF